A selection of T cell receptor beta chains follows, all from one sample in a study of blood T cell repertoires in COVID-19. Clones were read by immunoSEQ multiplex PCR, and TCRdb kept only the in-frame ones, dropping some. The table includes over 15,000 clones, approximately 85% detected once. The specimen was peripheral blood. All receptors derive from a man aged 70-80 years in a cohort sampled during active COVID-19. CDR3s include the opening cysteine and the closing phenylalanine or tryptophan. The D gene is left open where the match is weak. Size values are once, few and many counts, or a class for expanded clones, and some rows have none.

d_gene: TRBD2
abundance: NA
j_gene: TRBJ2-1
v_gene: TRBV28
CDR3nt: TGTGCCAGCAGTTTAGGACTAGCGGGATTGAGCTCCTACAATGAGCAGTTCTTC
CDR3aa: CASSLGLAGLSSYNEQFF

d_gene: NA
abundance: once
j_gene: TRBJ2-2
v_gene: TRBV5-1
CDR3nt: TGCGCCAGCAGCTCCTATCAAAATGTGAACACCGGGGAGCTGTTTTTT
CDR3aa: CASSSYQNVNTGELFF

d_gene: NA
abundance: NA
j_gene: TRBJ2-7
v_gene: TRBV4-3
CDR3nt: TGCGCCAGCAGCCAAGATCGAGGGACTTACTACGAGCAGTACTTC
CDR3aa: CASSQDRGTYYEQYF

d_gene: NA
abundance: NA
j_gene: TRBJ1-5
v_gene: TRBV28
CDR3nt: TGTGCCAGCAGACCTCTGGACAGAGACAATCAGCCCCAGCATTTT
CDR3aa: CASRPLDRDNQPQHF

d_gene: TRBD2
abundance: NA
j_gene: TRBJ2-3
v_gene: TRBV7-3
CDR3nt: TGTGCCAGCAGCCCCACCTCCCGGGAGGGGGATACGCAGTATTTT
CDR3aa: CASSPTSREGDTQYF

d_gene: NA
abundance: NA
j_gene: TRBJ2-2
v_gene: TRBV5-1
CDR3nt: TGCGCCAGCAGCTTGGGACAGAGTTACACCGGGGAGCTGTTTTTT
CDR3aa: CASSLGQSYTGELFF

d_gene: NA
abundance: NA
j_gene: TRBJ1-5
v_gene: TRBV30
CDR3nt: TGTGCCTGGAGTGTACTGTCAGGGATGAATCAGCCCCAGCATTTT
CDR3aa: CAWSVLSGMNQPQHF

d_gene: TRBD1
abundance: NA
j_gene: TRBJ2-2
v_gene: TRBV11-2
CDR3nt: TGTGCCAGCAGCTTAAGCTTCGGGACAGAAATTACCGGGGAGCTGTTTTTT
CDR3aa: CASSLSFGTEITGELFF

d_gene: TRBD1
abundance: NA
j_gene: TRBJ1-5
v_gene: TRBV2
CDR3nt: TGTGCCAGCACCCCGACAACAGGGGTAGCAAATCAGCCCCAGCATTTT
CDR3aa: CASTPTTGVANQPQHF

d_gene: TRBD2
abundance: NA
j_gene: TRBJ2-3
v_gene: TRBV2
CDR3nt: TGTGCCAGCAGAAGACTAGCGGGAGGAGGAGCAGATACGCAGTATTTT
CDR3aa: CASRRLAGGGADTQYF

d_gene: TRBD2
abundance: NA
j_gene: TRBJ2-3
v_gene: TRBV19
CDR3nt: TGTGCCAGTAGTACCAGCGGGAGTACGCAGTATTTT
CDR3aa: CASSTSGSTQYF

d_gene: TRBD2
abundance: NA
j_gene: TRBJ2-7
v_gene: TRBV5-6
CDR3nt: TGTGCCAGCAGCTTGGGTCTAGCGGGAGTTGGCTACGAGCAGTACTTC
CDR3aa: CASSLGLAGVGYEQYF